The clone carrying this T cell receptor beta chain was found a few times. Sequencing was performed with immunoSEQ multiplex PCR; in TCRdb, only in-frame clones are kept and a portion is missing. The sample contains about 530,000 clones, about three quarters of which appear only once. This specimen comes from a study of shared clonotypes between healthy human individuals. This CDR3 has 16 amino acids. CDR1 and CDR2 from the germline V gene are MDHEN and SYDVKM. With V trimmed by 6 bases and J by 3 bases, 12 bases remained unmatched. Sample: PBMCs. The genes are TRBV28 and TRBJ2-7, with TRBD2 identical over 9 bases. This TCR came from a woman aged 40 to 55 in good health. Some clones in this sample may be carry-over from other donors' samples. Here the CDR3 reads CASRLQREERDYEQYF. CDR3 nucleotides: TGTGCCAGCAGGCTACAGCGGGAGGAGCGAGACTACGAGCAGTACTTC.